A selection of T cell receptor beta chains follows, all from one sample in a study of T cell responses to AZD1222 COVID-19 vaccine. Profiled with immunoSEQ multiplex PCR; TCRdb holds only in-frame clones, not every one. Among roughly 75,000 clones listed, about nine tenths were seen once. Sequencing was performed on peripheral blood, taken 28 days after the second AZD1222 dose. These TCRs come from an adult who received the AZD1222 COVID-19 vaccine. Both conserved end residues are part of each CDR3. The order of the fields is clone size, D gene, J gene, V gene, CDR3 DNA, CDR3 protein. D genes are given only for firm matches. The size of a clone is reported for some rows only, either as once, few or many, or as a class for expanded clones.

>NA|NA|TRBJ1-2|TRBV27
TGTGCCAGCAGAGGACCCGGTGGCTACACCTTC
CASRGPGGYTF
>NA|NA|TRBJ2-6|TRBV5-4
TGTGCCAGCACCGCCCGCCGGGGATCGACTGGGGCCAACGTCCTGACTTTC
CASTARRGSTGANVLTF
>NA|NA|TRBJ2-2|TRBV18
TGTGCCAGCTCACCACGAGAAGCTGGCGGGGAGCTGTTTTTT
CASSPREAGGELFF
>NA|NA|TRBJ1-1|TRBV27
TGTGCCAGCAGTTTAGCGGGGGCGCTTGGCACTGAAGCTTTCTTT
CASSLAGALGTEAFF
>NA|NA|TRBJ2-3|TRBV6-5
TGTGCCAGCAGCTCCGACATTGGCACAGATACGCAGTATTTT
CASSSDIGTDTQYF
>NA|TRBD2|TRBJ2-1|TRBV28
TGTGCCAGCAGTCCTGGGCTAGCGGGAACCGTGACCTACAATGAGCAGTTCTTC
CASSPGLAGTVTYNEQFF
>NA|TRBD2|TRBJ2-5|TRBV6-5
TGTGCCAGCCGAGGAGCGGGGGGGAGGGAGACCCAGTACTTC
CASRGAGGRETQYF
>NA|NA|TRBJ1-6|TRBV5-1
TGCGCCAGCAGCTTGTCTACGGGATATAATTCACCCCTCCACTTT
CASSLSTGYNSPLHF
>NA|TRBD1|TRBJ2-7|TRBV7-9
TGTGCCAGCAGCCCGACAGGGGTAACCTACGAGCAGTACTTC
CASSPTGVTYEQYF
>NA|NA|TRBJ2-3|TRBV28
TGTGCCAGCAGCCGCCCGGGGGCGGGGCCAGATACGCAGTATTTT
CASSRPGAGPDTQYF
>NA|NA|TRBJ2-1|TRBV9
TGTGCCAGCAGCGAAGGCCAGAGCTCCTACAATGAGCAGTTCTTC
CASSEGQSSYNEQFF
>NA|NA|TRBJ1-3|TRBV7-6
TGTGCCAGCAGCTTAGATGGTTCCTCTGGAAACACCATATATTTT
CASSLDGSSGNTIYF
>NA|NA|TRBJ1-3|TRBV19
TGTGCCAGTAGTGCAGGGGTACGAGGAAACACCATATATTTT
CASSAGVRGNTIYF
>NA|NA|TRBJ1-2|TRBV11-2
TGTGCCAGCAGTTTACCCTTCCCCACCTATGGCTACACCTTC
CASSLPFPTYGYTF
>NA|NA|TRBJ1-3|TRBV7-8
TGTGCCAGCAGCCCAGCGCCTGGAAACACCATATATTTT
CASSPAPGNTIYF
>NA|NA|TRBJ1-1|TRBV30
TGTGCCTGGAGTCGGGAAGAGGACACTGAAGCTTTCTTT
CAWSREEDTEAFF
>once|TRBD2|TRBJ2-7|TRBV4-2
TGTGCCAGCAGCCAAGGGGGACTATACGAGCAGTACTTC
CASSQGGLYEQYF
>NA|NA|TRBJ1-5|TRBV21-1
TGTGCCAGCAGCAAAGGACTTCGGACAGGGTCTAGCAATCAGCCCCAGCATTTT
CASSKGLRTGSSNQPQHF
>NA|NA|TRBJ1-2|TRBV3-1/TRBV3-2
TGTGCCAGCAGCGCCAGAGGGGTGTTGGGGGGCTACACCTTC
CASSARGVLGGYTF
>once|TRBD2|TRBJ2-1|TRBV5-1
TGCGCCAGCAGCTTAACTAGCGGGGTCTACAATGAGCAGTTCTTC
CASSLTSGVYNEQFF
>NA|NA|TRBJ2-2|TRBV6-2/TRBV6-3
TGTGCCAGCAGTTACGGGTTTTCGTTCAGGGCTCAGAACACCGGGGAGCTGTTTTTT
CASSYGFSFRAQNTGELFF
>NA|NA|TRBJ1-5|TRBV3-1/TRBV3-2
TGTGCCAGCAGCCTTCGGAGCAATCAGCCCCAGCATTTT
CASSLRSNQPQHF
>few|NA|TRBJ1-1|TRBV12-5
TGTGCTAGTGGTTTGCAGGAGAACACTGAAGCTTTCTTT
CASGLQENTEAFF
>NA|NA|TRBJ1-5|TRBV7-2
TGTGCCAGCAGCTTAGCTTCTCAGGGCCCCAATCAGCCCCAGCATTTT
CASSLASQGPNQPQHF
>NA|NA|TRBJ1-2|TRBV5-5
TGTGCCAGTAGCTTGCCGAGCCTCTATGGCTACACCTTC
CASSLPSLYGYTF
>once|NA|TRBJ2-3|TRBV2
TGTGCCAGCAGTGAACGACTTTCCTTAGATACGCAGTATTTT
CASSERLSLDTQYF
>NA|TRBD1|TRBJ1-2|TRBV27
TGTGCCAGCAGTGTTACGCCGGGACAGGGAAACTATGGCTACACCTTC
CASSVTPGQGNYGYTF
>NA|NA|TRBJ1-1|TRBV6-5
TGTGCCAGCAGTTACTCGGCCGGGGCAGGGACTGAAGCTTTCTTT
CASSYSAGAGTEAFF